The entry below describes one T cell receptor (beta chain). Its antigen is still unknown. The data originate from a study of cytomegalovirus exposure and HLA in healthy donors. In the PCR, 60 Vbeta and 13 Jbeta primers were used. The method was immunoSEQ multiplex PCR; TCRdb's version includes in-frame clones alone and lacks a portion of them. Of 130,000 to 150,000 clones listed, about 75% are singletons. This CDR3 region has 15 residues. J lost 11 bases, V lost 5 bases, and 11 bases had no gene match. Germline CDR1 MDHEN, CDR2 SYDVKM. Study-wide results and limits: Highly shared sequence variants in one cluster were likely a sequencing artifact.

The material sequenced was PBMCs. This receptor was identified in a man between 18 and 29 years old in good health and CMV-seronegative. The V and J genes are TRBV28 and TRBJ2-1; TRBD2 matches 11 bases. The CDR3 loop reads CASSLGTSGREQQFF. CDR3 nucleotide sequence: TGTGCCAGCAGTCTGGGGACTAGCGGAAGGGAGCAGCAGTTCTTC.